The source of this T cell receptor (beta chain) is a study of shared clonotypes between healthy human individuals. Study summary: Three plates were used per donor for CD4 naive, three for CD4 memory, two for CD8 naive and one for CD8 memory. General observations from the study: Sorted-subset sequencing was shown by rarefaction to be incomplete despite large depth. For naive CD4 cells, roughly 5% of clonotypes were shared across a handful of donors.

CDR3 length: 15 amino acids. V was shortened by 2 bases and J by 0 bases, with 9 bases between the two germline ends. Germline V gives CDR1 SGHRS, CDR2 YFSETQ. At deep level, the assay was performed. Clones were sequenced by immunoSEQ multiplex PCR, and TCRdb holds only the in-frame ones, with some missing. The data contain approximately 530,000 clones, 95% to 96% of them singletons. Worth noting for this clone: Antigen: not known.

The chain has TRBV5-1 and TRBJ2-1; a weak D match, TRBD2 (5 bases). Sequences were obtained from naive CD4+ T cells sorted from blood. The subset here: CD45RA+ positively selected. The source is a woman in her 30s in good health. The CDR3 DNA sequence: TGCGCCAGCAGCTTCTCGGCGGGCTCCTACAATGAGCAGTTCTTC. It yields the protein CASSFSAGSYNEQFF.